A selection of T cell receptor beta chains follows, all from one sample in a study of Ad26.COV2.S vaccination and SARS-CoV-2 variants. This table comes from immunoSEQ multiplex PCR, and its TCRdb copy is limited to in-frame clones, with some not included. The repertoire includes about 480,000 clones, 87% of them detected once, and roughly 12% sits in the top ten. Material: peripheral blood, obtained in a trial of Ad26.COV2.S vaccine versus placebo. Source of these receptors: a person aged 18-60 years who received the Ad26.COV2.S COVID-19 vaccine or a placebo. CDR3s include the opening cysteine and the closing phenylalanine or tryptophan. Each record gives: clone size, CDR3 length, V gene, J gene, D gene, CDR3 protein, CDR3 DNA. The D gene is left open where the match is weak. Clone size appears in some rows only: once, few, many, or a class for an expanded clone.

-	15	TRBV5-5	TRBJ1-1	-	CASSFWDRANTEAFF	TGTGCCAGCAGCTTTTGGGACCGGGCTAACACTGAAGCTTTCTTT
-	13	TRBV29-1	TRBJ1-5	-	CSVDQGSNQPQHF	TGCAGCGTTGATCAGGGGAGCAATCAGCCCCAGCATTTT
once	13	TRBV24-1	TRBJ1-1	-	CATSRGQNTEAFF	TGTGCCACCAGTCGCGGGCAGAACACTGAAGCTTTCTTT
-	14	TRBV7-2	TRBJ1-6	-	CASSSDGQGSPLHF	TGTGCCAGCAGCTCGGACGGTCAGGGGTCACCCCTCCACTTT
-	12	TRBV12-3/TRBV12-4	TRBJ2-1	TRBD1	CASSFGRDRFFF	TGTGCCAGCAGTTTTGGCCGGGACAGGTTTTTCTTC
-	13	TRBV11-3	TRBJ2-7	TRBD1	CASSFRTGSEQYF	TGTGCCAGCAGCTTCCGGACAGGTAGCGAGCAGTACTTC
-	13	TRBV12-3/TRBV12-4	TRBJ2-5	-	CASSLFSRGTQYF	TGTGCCAGCAGTTTATTTAGCCGGGGGACCCAGTACTTC
-	13	TRBV24-1	TRBJ2-1	-	CATSDRSSGEQFF	TGTGCCACCAGTGATAGATCGTCGGGGGAGCAGTTCTTC
-	18	TRBV11-2	TRBJ2-2	-	CASSPLPGNSPNTGELFF	TGTGCCAGCAGCCCGCTACCCGGGAACTCCCCGAACACCGGGGAGCTGTTTTTT
few	12	TRBV12-3/TRBV12-4	TRBJ2-7	-	CASSFIRNEQYF	TGTGCCAGCAGTTTCATCCGGAACGAGCAGTACTTC
-	17	TRBV14	TRBJ1-1	-	CASSQGSLLGAGTEAFF	TGTGCCAGCAGCCAAGGCTCCCTGCTGGGGGCGGGAACTGAAGCTTTCTTT
-	11	TRBV11-2	TRBJ1-1	-	CASSSGTEAFF	TGTGCCAGCAGTTCGGGCACTGAAGCTTTCTTT
-	13	TRBV7-8	TRBJ2-7	-	CASSLMRDYEQYF	TGTGCCAGCAGCTTAATGCGGGACTACGAGCAGTACTTC
-	13	TRBV30	TRBJ1-4	TRBD1	CAWSVPRGEKLFF	TGTGCCTGGAGTGTACCCAGGGGGGAAAAACTGTTTTTT
-	15	TRBV19	TRBJ2-1	TRBD2	CASSPRTRNTNEQFF	TGTGCCAGTAGTCCTCGGACTAGAAATACCAATGAGCAGTTCTTC
-	15	TRBV6-5	TRBJ1-2	TRBD1	CASTDPGQGNYGYTF	TGTGCCAGCACCGACCCGGGACAGGGGAACTATGGCTACACCTTC
-	11	TRBV25-1	TRBJ2-4	-	CASSVGNIQYF	TGTGCCAGCAGTGTGGGGAACATTCAGTACTTC
-	15	TRBV5-1	TRBJ2-1	TRBD1	CASSTGDRGMNEQFF	TGCGCCAGCAGCACGGGGGACAGGGGGATGAATGAGCAGTTCTTC
-	13	TRBV19	TRBJ1-5	-	CASSIDWTQPQHF	TGTGCCAGTAGTATAGATTGGACTCAGCCCCAGCATTTT
-	13	TRBV27	TRBJ2-2	-	CASSPHRGGELFF	TGTGCCAGCAGTCCCCACCGCGGTGGGGAGCTGTTTTTT
few	13	TRBV30	TRBJ1-3	-	CAWKQSSGNTIYF	TGTGCCTGGAAACAGAGCTCTGGAAACACCATATATTTT
-	16	TRBV5-1	TRBJ2-5	TRBD1	CASSPGNRQGEETQYF	TGCGCCAGCAGCCCCGGGAACCGACAGGGGGAAGAGACCCAGTACTTC
-	16	TRBV4-2	TRBJ2-1	-	CASSQATGIPYNEQFF	TGTGCCAGCAGCCAAGCAACCGGGATCCCCTACAATGAGCAGTTCTTC
-	16	TRBV3-1/TRBV3-2	TRBJ2-7	-	CASSQGGPQISYEQYF	TGTGCCAGCAGCCAAGGGGGACCCCAAATCTCCTACGAGCAGTACTTC
-	17	TRBV6-2/TRBV6-3	TRBJ1-4	-	CASSYSVPSATNEKLFF	TGTGCCAGCAGTTACTCCGTGCCCAGTGCAACTAATGAAAAACTGTTTTTT
-	15	TRBV3-1/TRBV3-2	TRBJ2-7	-	CASSQERAGTHEQYF	TGTGCCAGCAGCCAAGAACGGGCAGGGACCCACGAGCAGTACTTC
-	14	TRBV28	TRBJ2-5	-	CASISAGRWETQYF	TGTGCCAGCATCTCGGCAGGGAGGTGGGAGACCCAGTACTTC
-	15	TRBV3-1/TRBV3-2	TRBJ1-2	-	CASSQDRTVNYGYTF	TGTGCCAGCAGCCAAGATCGTACAGTTAACTATGGCTACACCTTC
-	20	TRBV27	TRBJ1-4	-	CASSLRRLGRVGSTNEKLFF	TGTGCCAGCAGTTTAAGAAGGCTGGGCAGGGTGGGGTCAACTAATGAAAAACTGTTTTTT
-	12	TRBV24-1	TRBJ2-3	-	CATSDDTDTQYF	TGTGCCACCAGTGACGACACAGATACGCAGTATTTT
-	13	TRBV29-1	TRBJ1-2	TRBD1	CSVDPDRAAGYTF	TGCAGCGTCGACCCGGACAGGGCTGCAGGCTACACCTTC
-	13	TRBV7-9	TRBJ2-2	TRBD1	CASSWTGTGELFF	TGTGCCAGCAGCTGGACAGGGACCGGGGAGCTGTTTTTT
-	16	TRBV30	TRBJ1-5	-	CAWSLGSLESNQPQHF	TGTGCCTGGAGCCTAGGGAGCCTTGAGAGCAATCAGCCCCAGCATTTT
once	14	TRBV27	TRBJ1-2	TRBD1	CASSRDREKLGYTF	TGTGCCAGCAGCCGGGACAGGGAGAAGTTAGGCTACACCTTC
-	12	TRBV5-1	TRBJ1-1	-	CASKTVNTEAFF	TGCGCCAGCAAGACGGTGAACACTGAAGCTTTCTTT
-	17	TRBV6-1	TRBJ2-1	TRBD1	CASSEVSGQGIGNEQFF	TGTGCCAGCAGTGAAGTTTCAGGACAGGGGATCGGCAATGAGCAGTTCTTC
-	16	TRBV19	TRBJ2-2	-	CASSILRGGTTGELFF	TGTGCCAGTAGTATATTGAGAGGAGGGACAACCGGGGAGCTGTTTTTT
-	15	TRBV7-3	TRBJ2-1	TRBD1	CASSDDRGTYNEQFF	TGTGCCAGCAGCGACGACAGGGGAACCTACAATGAGCAGTTCTTC
-	12	TRBV2	TRBJ1-2	-	CASSQGGYGYTF	TGTGCCAGCAGTCAGGGAGGCTATGGCTACACCTTC
-	12	TRBV27	TRBJ2-5	-	CARGGGKETQYF	TGTGCCAGGGGGGGCGGGAAAGAGACCCAGTACTTC
-	12	TRBV5-1	TRBJ2-7	-	CASSYGGIEQYF	TGCGCCAGCAGCTATGGGGGGATCGAGCAGTACTTC
-	13	TRBV6-5	TRBJ1-5	-	CASGDRSNQPQHF	TGTGCCAGCGGCGACAGGAGCAATCAGCCCCAGCATTTT
-	15	TRBV6-5	TRBJ2-6	-	CASSYSLPGANVLTF	TGTGCCAGCAGTTACTCTCTTCCTGGGGCCAACGTCCTGACTTTC
-	18	TRBV5-1	TRBJ2-1	-	CASSLLGTGTSSYNEQFF	TGCGCCAGCAGCTTACTCGGGACGGGGACCAGCTCCTACAATGAGCAGTTCTTC
-	15	TRBV28	TRBJ2-5	TRBD1	CASSPIQGNQETQYF	TGTGCCAGCAGTCCCATACAGGGGAACCAAGAGACCCAGTACTTC
-	14	TRBV6-5	TRBJ2-6	-	CASSRGTGANVLTF	TGTGCCAGCAGTCGAGGGACTGGGGCCAACGTCCTGACTTTC
-	15	TRBV28	TRBJ1-1	TRBD1	CASSLGQGLNTEAFF	TGTGCCAGCAGCTTGGGACAGGGGTTGAACACTGAAGCTTTCTTT
few	16	TRBV14	TRBJ2-1	TRBD2	CASSRSGRGSYNEQFF	TGTGCCAGCAGTCGAAGCGGGAGGGGCTCCTACAATGAGCAGTTCTTC
-	15	TRBV25-1	TRBJ2-5	-	CASSELGGQGETQYF	TGTGCCAGCAGTGAATTGGGGGGGCAGGGAGAGACCCAGTACTTC
-	17	TRBV6-2/TRBV6-3	TRBJ1-5	TRBD1	CASSYSGQGLPLAPQHF	TGTGCCAGCAGTTACTCAGGACAGGGGCTCCCCTTAGCGCCCCAGCATTTT
-	14	TRBV2	TRBJ1-2	TRBD1	CASSPGTGGGGYTF	TGTGCCAGCAGTCCCGGGACAGGGGGTGGTGGCTACACCTTC
-	14	TRBV28	TRBJ1-5	-	CASSLLTGDQPQHF	TGTGCCAGCAGTCTACTGACAGGAGATCAGCCCCAGCATTTT
-	15	TRBV6-5	TRBJ2-7	-	CASSRGRGLSYEQYF	TGTGCCAGCAGTCGGGGGCGGGGACTAAGCTACGAGCAGTACTTC
-	12	TRBV2	TRBJ2-1	TRBD2	CASSPGLAEQFF	TGTGCCAGCAGCCCGGGACTAGCTGAACAGTTCTTC
-	13	TRBV14	TRBJ2-1	-	CASSQDRVNEQFF	TGTGCCAGCAGCCAAGATCGGGTGAATGAGCAGTTCTTC